The sequence of this T cell receptor (beta chain) was determined in a study of blood T cell repertoires in COVID-19. At the level of the study: Acute and convalescent COVID-19 specimens originated in the United States, Italy and Spain.

This CDR3 is 15 amino acids long. CDR1 MNHEY and CDR2 SVGAGI come from the germline V gene. Trimming cost V 4 bases and J 7 bases; bases outside gene matches: 6. Which cohort a participant joined came from the clinical history participants gave. Exposed study participants had met a COVID-19 case within 2 weeks before entry. Original analysis: Researchers report that nucleated cell counts were estimated from reference gene primer amplification. Sequenced by immunoSEQ multiplex PCR; TCRdb stores in-frame clones only, minus some. V and J calls plus clone size are reproduced from that table; the DNA served to infer D and trimming. The sample includes 250,000 or so clones, around 82% of them seen just once.

This sequence originates from a woman between 35 and 50 years old who had been exposed to COVID-19. Material for sequencing was PBMCs or T cells enriched from blood (not recorded which). The V call is TRBV6-5, the J call TRBJ1-4; 10 bases agree with TRBD1. Here the CDR3 reads CASSSDRGQSEKLFF. DNA of the CDR3: TGTGCCAGCAGTTCTGACAGGGGGCAAAGTGAAAAACTGTTTTTT.